This TCR beta chain was captured by sequencing in a study of T-cell reconstitution after alpha-beta-depleted transplantation in children. This CDR3 has 18 amino acids. With V trimmed by 0 bases and J by 2 bases, 9 bases remained unmatched. CDR1 PRHDT and CDR2 FYEKMQ come from the germline V gene (reference sequence). This clonotype occurred many times. The TCRbeta library was prepared with unique molecular identifiers. TCRdb redid the calling of the PCR reads with MiXCR, one entry per CDR3 protein. The sample yields fewer than 350,000 distinct CDR3 sequences, 11% seen once. V gene TRBV13 combines with J gene TRBJ2-7, with 11 nucleotides matching TRBD2. This receptor was obtained from a male patient between 2 and 10 years old who had a stem cell transplant for chronic granulomatous disease, so the T cells may come from the graft donor. Material: peripheral blood, obtained 180 days after TCRalphabeta/CD19-depleted stem cell transplant. CDR3 coding DNA: TGTGCCAGCAGCTTAGGCTCGGGTAGCGGGAGGGCCACCTACGAGCAGTACTTC. Translation: CASSLGSGSGRATYEQYF.